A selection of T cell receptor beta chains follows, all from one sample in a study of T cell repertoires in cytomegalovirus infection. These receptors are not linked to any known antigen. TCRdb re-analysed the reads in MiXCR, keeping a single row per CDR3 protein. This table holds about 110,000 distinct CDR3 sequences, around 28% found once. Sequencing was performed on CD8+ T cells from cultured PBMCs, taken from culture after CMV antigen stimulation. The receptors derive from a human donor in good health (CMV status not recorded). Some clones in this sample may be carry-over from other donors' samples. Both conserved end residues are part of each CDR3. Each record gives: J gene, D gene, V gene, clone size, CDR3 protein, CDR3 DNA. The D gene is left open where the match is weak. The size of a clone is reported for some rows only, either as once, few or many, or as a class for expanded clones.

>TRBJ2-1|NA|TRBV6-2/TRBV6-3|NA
CASSYSTPSVNEQFF
TGTGCCAGCAGTTACTCGACCCCTAGCGTAAATGAGCAGTTCTTC
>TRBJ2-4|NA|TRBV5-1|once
CASRTLAGTFKNIQHF
TGCGCCAGCCGCACCTTAGCCGGGACTTTCAAAAACATTCAGCACTTC
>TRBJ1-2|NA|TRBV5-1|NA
CASSLVDPGYGYTF
TGCGCCAGCAGCCTAGTAGACCCAGGATATGGCTACACCTTC
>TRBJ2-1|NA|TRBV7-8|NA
CASSLGLPQFSYNEQFF
TGTGCCAGCAGCTTAGGTCTTCCACAATTCTCCTACAATGAGCAGTTCTTC
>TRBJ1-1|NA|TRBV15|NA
CATSRHGSDTEAFF
TGTGCCACCAGCAGGCACGGTTCGGACACTGAAGCTTTCTTT
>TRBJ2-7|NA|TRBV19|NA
CASSPGTLSYEQYF
TGTGCCAGTAGTCCCGGGACACTTTCCTACGAGCAGTACTTC
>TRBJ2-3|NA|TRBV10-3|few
CAIRGEGPDTQYF
TGTGCCATCAGGGGTGAAGGTCCAGATACGCAGTATTTT
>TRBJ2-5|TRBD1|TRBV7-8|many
CASSFLTGQDETQYF
TGTGCCAGCAGCTTTTTAACGGGACAGGACGAGACCCAGTACTTC
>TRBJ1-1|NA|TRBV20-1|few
CSAPTRGPLDTEAFF
TGCAGTGCCCCCACTCGGGGACCTTTGGACACTGAAGCTTTCTTT
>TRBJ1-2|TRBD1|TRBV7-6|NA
CASSLSPGQGTTGYTF
TGTGCCAGCAGCTTAAGCCCGGGACAGGGAACCACTGGCTACACCTTC
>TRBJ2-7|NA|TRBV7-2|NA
CAIGGSLPYEQYF
TGTGCCATCGGCGGGTCTCTACCCTACGAGCAGTACTTC
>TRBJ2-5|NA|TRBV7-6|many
CASSPLGGETQYF
TGTGCCAGCAGCCCGCTTGGGGGGGAGACCCAGTACTTC
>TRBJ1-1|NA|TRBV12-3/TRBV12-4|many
CASSFGGTEAFF
TGTGCCAGCAGCTTTGGTGGCACTGAAGCTTTCTTT
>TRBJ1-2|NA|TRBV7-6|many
CASSLGGTDPNYGYTF
TGTGCCAGCAGCTTAGGTGGGACCGACCCTAACTATGGCTACACCTTC
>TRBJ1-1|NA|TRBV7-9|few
CASSSGESAFF
TGTGCCAGCAGCTCGGGGGAGTCAGCTTTCTTT
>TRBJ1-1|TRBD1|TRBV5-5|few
CASSDDRVNTEAFF
TGTGCCAGCAGCGACGACAGGGTGAACACTGAAGCTTTCTTT
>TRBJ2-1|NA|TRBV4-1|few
CASSQASDSTKEQFF
TGCGCCAGCAGCCAAGCCTCGGACTCAACCAAGGAGCAGTTCTTC
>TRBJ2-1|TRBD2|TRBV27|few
CASNKKGLAGYNEQFF
TGTGCCAGCAATAAAAAGGGACTAGCGGGCTACAATGAGCAGTTCTTC
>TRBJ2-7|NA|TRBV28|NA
CATGDTTYEQYF
TGTGCCACCGGGGACACTACCTACGAGCAGTACTTC
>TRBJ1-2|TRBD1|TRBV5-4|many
CASSRDGQGVRYGYTF
TGTGCCAGCAGCCGCGACGGACAGGGGGTTCGGTATGGCTACACCTTC
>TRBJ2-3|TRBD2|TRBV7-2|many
CASSFAGGPPDTQYF
TGTGCCAGCAGCTTTGCGGGGGGACCTCCGGATACGCAGTATTTT
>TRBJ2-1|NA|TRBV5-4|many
CASSPVPINEQFF
TGTGCCAGCAGCCCCGTCCCTATCAATGAGCAGTTCTTC
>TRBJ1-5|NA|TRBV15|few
CATSRDIGSNQPQHF
TGTGCCACCAGCAGAGATATCGGTAGCAATCAGCCCCAGCATTTT
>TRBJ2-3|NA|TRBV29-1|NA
CSVGGGRYTDTQYF
TGCAGCGTTGGTGGAGGGAGGTACACAGATACGCAGTATTTT
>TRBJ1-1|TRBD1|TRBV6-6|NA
CASRPGQDLNTEAFF
TGTGCCAGCAGGCCCGGACAGGACTTGAACACTGAAGCTTTCTTT
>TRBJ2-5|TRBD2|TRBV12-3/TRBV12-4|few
CASSSGGAGETQYF
TGTGCCAGCAGTTCCGGGGGGGCGGGAGAGACCCAGTACTTC
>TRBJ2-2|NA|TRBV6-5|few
CASSYSKAGELFF
TGTGCCAGCAGTTACTCGAAGGCCGGGGAGCTGTTTTTT
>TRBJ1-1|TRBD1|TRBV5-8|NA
CASTNAGTGYTEAFF
TGTGCCAGCACCAACGCCGGGACAGGGTACACTGAAGCTTTCTTT
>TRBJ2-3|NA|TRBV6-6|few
CASSVAASSTDTQYF
TGTGCCAGCAGCGTAGCGGCCTCTAGCACAGATACGCAGTATTTT
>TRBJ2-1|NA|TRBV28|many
CATRRGASSYNEQFF
TGTGCCACCCGGCGAGGGGCGAGCTCCTACAATGAGCAGTTCTTC
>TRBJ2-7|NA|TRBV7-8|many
CASSLVRWQGTSYEQYF
TGTGCCAGCAGCTTAGTGAGGTGGCAGGGGACTTCCTACGAGCAGTACTTC
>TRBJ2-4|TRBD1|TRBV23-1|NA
CASSPRQGDLAKNIQYF
TGCGCCAGCAGTCCCAGACAGGGGGACCTAGCCAAAAACATTCAGTACTTC
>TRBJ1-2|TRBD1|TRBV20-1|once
CSARGQGLNYGYTF
TGCAGTGCTAGGGGACAGGGGCTTAACTATGGCTACACCTTC
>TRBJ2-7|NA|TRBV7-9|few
CASSLRFGEQQYF
TGTGCCAGCAGCTTACGGTTTGGGGAACAGCAGTACTTC
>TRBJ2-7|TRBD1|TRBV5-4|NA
CASSPMTGAYEQYF
TGTGCCAGCAGCCCTATGACAGGGGCCTACGAGCAGTACTTC
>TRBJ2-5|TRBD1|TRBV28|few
CASSSGQGAGQETQYF
TGTGCCAGCAGTTCCGGACAGGGGGCGGGTCAAGAGACCCAGTACTTC
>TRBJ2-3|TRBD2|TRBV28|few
CASSLGLAGAASTDTQYF
TGTGCCAGCAGTCTGGGACTAGCGGGGGCCGCTAGCACAGATACGCAGTATTTT
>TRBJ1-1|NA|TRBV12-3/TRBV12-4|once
CASSLASGSTEAFF
TGTGCCAGCAGTTTAGCATCAGGGAGCACTGAAGCTTTCTTT
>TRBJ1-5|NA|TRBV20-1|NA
CSARDTERGQPQLF
TGCAGTGCTAGAGACACCGAGCGGGGTCAGCCCCAGCTTTTT